This record covers a single TCR beta chain. The data derive from a study of Ad26.COV2.S vaccination and SARS-CoV-2 variants. The CDR3 extends over 15 amino acids. From germline, CDR1 is MNHNS and CDR2 SASEGT. V lost 0 bases to trimming and J lost 12 bases, with 15 bases between them. TCRdb keeps only in-frame clones here, not all; method: immunoSEQ multiplex PCR. The table includes over 110,000 clones, approximately 90% detected once. The clonotype was recovered from a human donor who had recovered from COVID-19. The chain employs TRBV6-1 and TRBJ1-6; D gene uncertain. Sequencing used peripheral blood, obtained after recovery from COVID-19. The chain's CDR3 is CASSEAPPLVRPLHF. CDR3 DNA: TGTGCCAGCAGTGAAGCCCCCCCTTTGGTCCGACCCCTCCACTTT.